The clone carrying this TCR beta chain has a handful of counts. This CDR3 spans 13 amino acids. The V gene lost 0 bases and the J gene lost 8 bases, with 10 bases spanning the gap. Germline loops: CDR1 MGHRA, CDR2 YSYEKL. Assay used: immunoSEQ multiplex PCR; TCRdb lists only in-frame clones, some missing. The table shows about 87,000 clones, with approximately 88% occurring only once. This sample was included in a study of siplizumab effects on memory and regulatory T cells. V and J are TRBV4-1 and TRBJ1-2; D call uncertain. The receptor was derived from a human donor in good health. Sequenced: Tregs sorted from blood. The CDR3 bases are TGCGCCAGCAGCCAAGACGAGACGAGAGGCTACACCTTC. This gives the protein CASSQDETRGYTF.